This TCR beta chain is drawn from a study of cytomegalovirus exposure and HLA in healthy donors. Study observations and caveats: The study flagged approximately 180 TCR beta chains as cytomegalovirus-associated.

Germline lookup yields CDR1 MDHEN and CDR2 SYDVKM. The CDR3 extends over 13 amino acids. The J segment lost 5 bases and the V segment lost 5 bases, leaving 6 bases of the junction unmatched. A remark on this clone: Its specificity is not known.

Primers included in the PCR were 60 Vbeta and 13 Jbeta primers. This table comes from immunoSEQ multiplex PCR, and its TCRdb copy is limited to in-frame clones, with some not included. The sample totals roughly 41,000 clones. The sequencing sample was made of PBMCs. The sequence derives from a woman aged 40 to 50 in good health and CMV-seronegative. The V and J genes are TRBV28 and TRBJ2-7; 7 bases line up with TRBD2. CDR3 protein: CASSPGTINEQYF. The CDR3, as DNA: TGTGCCAGCAGTCCTGGGACTATAAACGAGCAGTACTTC.